Below, 22 T cell receptor beta chains from the same sample are listed, as sequenced in a study of Ad26.COV2.S vaccination and SARS-CoV-2 variants. The treatment was: 19 received Ad26.COV2.S at low or high dose, single or two shots; about 5 received placebo; per-sample allocation not given. Day 63 after the first vaccine or placebo injection was the time point for sampling. Here immunoSEQ multiplex PCR was the method, and the copy in TCRdb shows in-frame clones only, minus some. The sample lists 400,000 to 500,000 clones, roughly 87% occurring once. The material sequenced was peripheral blood, taken in a trial of Ad26.COV2.S vaccine versus placebo. The receptors were gathered from a person aged 18-65 years who received the Ad26.COV2.S COVID-19 vaccine or a placebo.

The chain is built from TRBV30 and TRBJ1-4; 9 positions agree with TRBD1. The CDR3 is 15 amino acids. CDR1 and CDR2 from the germline V gene are GTSNPN and SVGIG (reference sequence). V lost 5 bases to trimming and J lost 8 bases; unmatched junction nucleotides: 12. This CDR3 is CAWQTSGTGWEKLFF. In DNA, the CDR3 is TGTGCCTGGCAAACATCCGGGACAGGGTGGGAAAAACTGTTTTTT.

This chain links TRBV5-1 with TRBJ2-5, with D perhaps TRBD1 (6 bases). The CDR3 runs to 16 residues. Germline V CDR1 and CDR2: SGHRS, YFSETQ. Trimming took off 0 bases at V and 5 bases at J, with 17 bases between the two ends. The CDR3, as DNA: TGCGCCAGCAGCTTGGTTACAGGGCAGGGCGGGGAGACCCAGTACTTC. This encodes CASSLVTGQGGETQYF.

The V gene is TRBV6-1, the J gene TRBJ1-1; D is uncertain. This CDR3 comprises 13 residues. Germline V CDR1 and CDR2: MNHNS, SASEGT. Trimming pared 6 bases from V and 6 bases from J, leaving 14 bases between. The CDR3 nucleotides are TGTGCCAGCAGCTTCGGGCGGGAATCTGAAGCTTTCTTT. This sequence encodes CASSFGRESEAFF.

The chain carries TRBV2 and TRBJ1-1; D remains unclear. V was cut by 7 bases and J by 1 base, with 13 bases left in between. The CDR3 extends over 14 amino acids. Looked up from germline, CDR1 is SNHLY and CDR2 is FYNNEI. The CDR3 nucleotides read TGTGCCAGCAAAGAGGGAGGGAGGAACACTGAAGCTTTCTTT. This translates into CASKEGGRNTEAFF.

V is TRBV19 and J is TRBJ1-3; possible D gene TRBD1, 5 bases. The germline V and J ends were trimmed by 1 base and 8 bases, with 12 bases remaining between them. The germline CDR1 and CDR2 sequences are LNHDA and SQIVND (reference sequence). This CDR3 has 14 residues. CDR3 residues: CASSIVTAADTIYF. Here the CDR3 DNA reads TGTGCCAGTAGTATAGTGACAGCAGCGGACACCATATATTTT.

The CDR3 region has the DNA TGCGCCAGCAGCCAAGATCGGGTCGGGGAGCTGTTTTTT. Translation gives CASSQDRVGELFF. This sequence joins TRBV4-3 and TRBJ2-2; D is ambiguous. CDR3 length: 13 residues. Germline lookup yields CDR1 LGHNA and CDR2 YSLEER. Trimming removed 0 bases at V and 7 bases at J, with 6 bases between.

The V call is TRBV18, the J call TRBJ2-2; the match to TRBD1 covers 7 bases. V was clipped by 6 bases and J by 5 bases; unmatched bases: 6. The CDR3 spans 14 residues. Germline V gene sequence: CDR1 KGHSH, CDR2 LQKENI. CDR3 sequence: CASSSLQGTGELFF. For the CDR3, the DNA is TGTGCCAGCTCGTCACTACAGGGGACCGGGGAGCTGTTTTTT.

The chain links TRBV29-1 to TRBJ2-3, with a weak D call TRBD1 (5 bases). The CDR3 is 13 residues long. The germline V gene has CDR1 SQVTM and CDR2 ANQGSEA. V lost 7 bases, J lost 1 base, and 12 bases lay in between. CDR3 DNA sequence: TGCAGCGGGGGCCACCAACGCACAGATACGCAGTATTTT. Translated, it gives CSGGHQRTDTQYF.

The V gene is TRBV11-3, the J gene TRBJ1-1; D is uncertain. Looked up from germline, CDR1 is SGHNT and CDR2 is YENEEA. The CDR3 sequence is 14 residues long. V lost 4 bases and J 5 bases, leaving 14 bases between the germline ends. CDR3 loop: CASSYGTAGTEAFF. CDR3 nucleotides: TGTGCCAGCAGCTACGGAACGGCGGGTACTGAAGCTTTCTTT.

The chain is built from TRBV9 and TRBJ2-1, with TRBD2 matching over 8 bases. J gave up 9 bases and V 1 base, and 3 bases lay outside the gene matches. Germline CDR1 is SGDLS and CDR2 is YYNGEE. The CDR3 spans 13 residues. CDR3 DNA: TGTGCCAGCAGCGTAAAAGCGGGAGCTGAGCAGTTCTTC. The encoded protein is CASSVKAGAEQFF.

V usage is TRBV10-3 and J usage is TRBJ2-7; tentative D call: TRBD1 (6 bases). Trimming removed 4 bases from V and 0 bases from J, with 10 bases in between. The CDR3 runs 14 residues. Germline V gene data show CDR1 as ENHRY and CDR2 as SYGVKD. CDR3 sequence (DNA): TGTGCCATCAGTGGGTCGGGACACTCCTACGAGCAGTACTTC. Its protein product is CAISGSGHSYEQYF.

This sequence joins TRBV7-6 and TRBJ2-5, with D unclear. The CDR3 length is 14 residues. Germline CDR1 is SGHVS and CDR2 is FNYEAQ. Trimming shortened V by 2 bases and J by 2 bases, and 9 bases separated the two germline ends. The CDR3 nucleotides read TGTGCCAGCAGCTTATTCAGTCCGCAAGAGACCCAGTACTTC. Protein sequence: CASSLFSPQETQYF.

This clone has a single count. V is TRBV9 and J is TRBJ1-6; D is unresolved. This CDR3 region has 13 residues. Germline V gives CDR1 SGDLS, CDR2 YYNGEE. Trimming stripped 1 base from V and 7 bases from J, with 6 bases between. CDR3 residues: CASSVFGNSPLHF. CDR3 coding DNA: TGTGCCAGCAGCGTATTTGGGAATTCACCCCTCCACTTT.

The V call is TRBV6-6, the J call TRBJ1-1; a weak D match, TRBD1 (6 bases). The germline CDR1 and CDR2 sequences are MNHNY and SVGAGI (reference sequence). This CDR3 is built from 12 residues. The V end lost 6 bases, the J end lost 6 bases, and 11 bases lay between the germline ends. CDR3 region: CASRTGRAEAFF. Here the CDR3 DNA reads TGTGCCAGCAGGACAGGTCGGGCTGAAGCTTTCTTT.

The chain's CDR3 is CASSPAGHASGYTF. CDR3 nucleotide sequence: TGTGCCAGCTCACCTGCAGGGCACGCCTCTGGCTACACCTTC. This chain connects TRBV18 to TRBJ1-2; D may be TRBD1 (5 bases). The CDR3 loop spans 14 amino acids. CDR1 is KGHSH and CDR2 is LQKENI in the germline V gene. Trimming left V 3 bases short and J 7 bases short, with 15 bases between.

The CDR3 bases are TGCGCCAGCAGCCGCGATGCAGCCCCTGGAAACACCATATATTTT. This translates into CASSRDAAPGNTIYF. The chain carries TRBV4-1 and TRBJ1-3; D is unresolved. CDR1 is MGHRA and CDR2 is YSYEKL in the germline V gene. The CDR3 sequence is 15 residues long. The V end was cut by 4 bases, the J end by 2 bases, with 12 bases between.

This chain's CDR3 is CASSISGGHLTQYF. DNA for the CDR3: TGTGCCAGTAGTATATCGGGTGGCCATCTGACCCAGTACTTC. The chain combines TRBV19 with TRBJ2-5; D is unclear. The ends were cut back, 2 bases at V and 7 bases at J, with 14 bases in the middle. Germline lookup yields CDR1 LNHDA and CDR2 SQIVND (reference sequence). This CDR3 comprises 14 residues.

This chain uses TRBV5-1 with TRBJ1-1; D perhaps matches TRBD1 (6 bases). Germline CDR1 is SGHRS and CDR2 is YFSETQ. V was clipped by 2 bases and J by 4 bases, with 18 bases between them. This CDR3 contains 16 residues. CDR3 DNA sequence: TGCGCCAGCAGCTTAATACCCAGGGGATCGGGCACTGAAGCTTTCTTT. This gives the protein CASSLIPRGSGTEAFF.

This rearrangement joins TRBV12-3 or TRBV12-4 to TRBJ2-3; 7 nucleotides agree with TRBD1. The CDR3 runs to 13 residues. The trim removed 4 bases at V and 8 bases at J, leaving 6 bases unmatched. The CDR3 DNA sequence: TGTGCCAGCAGTTCCGTAGACAGGGCTACGCAGTATTTT. Translating gives CASSSVDRATQYF.

This chain joins TRBV24-1 and TRBJ2-1; 8 bases agree with TRBD1. The CDR3 contains 15 residues. Germline V gene sequence: CDR1 KGHDR, CDR2 SFDVKD. The trim removed 7 bases at V and 7 bases at J, leaving 11 bases unmatched. CDR3 residues: CATSGIGTGINEQFF. DNA of the CDR3: TGTGCCACCAGCGGAATCGGGACAGGAATTAATGAGCAGTTCTTC.

The chain carries TRBV5-1 and TRBJ1-2, with TRBD1 as a possible D gene (5 bases). This CDR3 comprises 14 residues. The germline CDR1 and CDR2 sequences are SGHRS and YFSETQ. V lost 2 bases, J lost 3 bases, and 11 bases lay in between. In DNA form, the CDR3 reads TGCGCCAGCAGCTTCGTCGGGGCGGACTATGGCTACACCTTC. It encodes CASSFVGADYGYTF.

This clone was found a few times. The chain is built from TRBV2 and TRBJ2-7, with 10 bases matching TRBD2. CDR1 SNHLY and CDR2 FYNNEI come from the germline V gene. The CDR3 totals 14 residues. Trimming cost V 8 bases and J 6 bases; bases outside gene matches: 10. In DNA form, the CDR3 reads TGTGCCAGCGACAACCGACTAGCGGGTGGCGAGCAGTACGTC. Translation: CASDNRLAGGEQYV.